These T cell receptor beta chains were read from a single sample in a study of CD8 T cells in ankylosing spondylitis. TCRdb reprocessed the 5' RACE reads via MiXCR and lists one record per CDR3 protein. The data show nearly 350,000 distinct CDR3 sequences, approximately 14% seen once. Sequencing was performed on blood, either unsorted or a sorted T cell fraction (not recorded which). These receptors came from a male donor with ankylosing spondylitis or in good health (not recorded which). Both conserved end residues are part of each CDR3. The order of the fields is J gene, clone size, D gene, V gene, CDR3 DNA, CDR3 protein. The D gene is left open where the match is weak. Expanded clones get a size class; other rows say once, few or many, or leave the size out.

J: TRBJ1-1
size: few
D: NA
V: TRBV11-2
DNA: TGTGCCAGCAGCTTAGCCCCGGGAGGGGGGGCTTTCTTT
CDR3: CASSLAPGGGAFF

J: TRBJ2-7
size: NA
D: TRBD1
V: TRBV27
DNA: TGTGCCAGCATCCTAAGTTCCCCGGGACAGGAGTTTAACTACGAGCAGTACTTC
CDR3: CASILSSPGQEFNYEQYF

J: TRBJ2-1
size: NA
D: TRBD2
V: TRBV29-1
DNA: TGCAGCGTGACGCTCCGACTAGCGGGAGGTGAGCAGTTCTTC
CDR3: CSVTLRLAGGEQFF

J: TRBJ1-5
size: few
D: NA
V: TRBV7-8
DNA: TGTGCCAGCAGCTTAAATCGGTGGGAAATCAATCAGCCCCAGCATTTT
CDR3: CASSLNRWEINQPQHF

J: TRBJ2-1
size: many
D: NA
V: TRBV15
DNA: TGTGCCACCAGCAGAGATATCGACAATGAGCAGTTCTTC
CDR3: CATSRDIDNEQFF

J: TRBJ2-1
size: few
D: NA
V: TRBV5-1
DNA: TGCGCCAGTTCCGAGCCAGGAAATGAGCAGTTCTTC
CDR3: CASSEPGNEQFF

J: TRBJ1-1
size: many
D: NA
V: TRBV5-1
DNA: TGCGCCAGCAGCTACATCAGCGAGGACACTGAAGCTTTCTTT
CDR3: CASSYISEDTEAFF

J: TRBJ1-3
size: few
D: NA
V: TRBV18
DNA: TGTGCCAGCTCAACCGATGGAGGACTTACCATATATTTT
CDR3: CASSTDGGLTIYF

J: TRBJ2-3
size: NA
D: TRBD2
V: TRBV5-1
DNA: TGCGCCAGCAGCTTGTCCCGGACTAGCGGGGGGGTGGATACGCAGTATTTT
CDR3: CASSLSRTSGGVDTQYF

J: TRBJ1-4
size: many
D: NA
V: TRBV12-3/TRBV12-4
DNA: TGTGCCAGCAGTCCGAGGACAGATCGAATTGAAAAACTGTTTTTT
CDR3: CASSPRTDRIEKLFF

J: TRBJ2-3
size: few
D: TRBD2
V: TRBV5-1
DNA: TGCGCCAGCAGCGCTAGCGGGGGGGGCACAGATACGCAGTATTTT
CDR3: CASSASGGGTDTQYF

J: TRBJ2-3
size: NA
D: NA
V: TRBV4-1
DNA: TGCGCCAGCAGCCAAGTGGCAGGGACCACAGATACGCAGTATTTT
CDR3: CASSQVAGTTDTQYF

J: TRBJ2-7
size: NA
D: TRBD1
V: TRBV5-1
DNA: TGCGCCAGCAGCTCGGGACAGGGCCCTTTCACCTACGAGCAGTACTTC
CDR3: CASSSGQGPFTYEQYF

J: TRBJ2-5
size: NA
D: TRBD1
V: TRBV12-5
DNA: TGTGCTAGTGAACAGGGGGCGGAGGAGACCCAGTACTTC
CDR3: CASEQGAEETQYF

J: TRBJ2-1
size: NA
D: TRBD2
V: TRBV5-1
DNA: TGCGCCAGCAGCTCAACTAGCGGGAGTTACAATGAGCAGTTCTTC
CDR3: CASSSTSGSYNEQFF

J: TRBJ2-1
size: few
D: TRBD2
V: TRBV6-1
DNA: TGTGCCAGCAGACCCCCCGGGACTAGTAGAGGAGGATACAATGAGCAGTTCTTC
CDR3: CASRPPGTSRGGYNEQFF

J: TRBJ2-5
size: NA
D: NA
V: TRBV3-1
DNA: TGTGCCAGCAGCCAAGGCACGAAAGAGACCCAGTACTTC
CDR3: CASSQGTKETQYF

J: TRBJ1-3
size: few
D: NA
V: TRBV5-5
DNA: TGTGCCAGCAGCCGCTTCGGGGGCGCCTCTGGAAACACCATATATTTT
CDR3: CASSRFGGASGNTIYF

J: TRBJ2-2
size: few
D: NA
V: TRBV7-9
DNA: TGTGCCAGCAGCTCGCAAAGGAACCTCGGGGAGCTGTTTTTT
CDR3: CASSSQRNLGELFF

J: TRBJ1-1
size: NA
D: NA
V: TRBV3-1
DNA: TGTGCCAGCAGCCCAGTGGGGGAGCGGGCTGAAGCTTTCTTT
CDR3: CASSPVGERAEAFF

J: TRBJ2-6
size: few
D: NA
V: TRBV5-1
DNA: TGCGCCAGCAGCTACCAGGGTGCTGGGGCCAACGTCCTGACTTTC
CDR3: CASSYQGAGANVLTF

J: TRBJ2-1
size: few
D: TRBD2
V: TRBV29-1
DNA: TGCAGCGTTGAGAACGTAGCGGGAGGGCATCCCTACAATGAGCAGTTCTTC
CDR3: CSVENVAGGHPYNEQFF

J: TRBJ1-1
size: few
D: NA
V: TRBV29-1
DNA: TGCAGCGTTGGAAGGGAGGGGGAAGCTTTCTTT
CDR3: CSVGREGEAFF

J: TRBJ1-6
size: NA
D: TRBD1
V: TRBV6-2/TRBV6-3
DNA: TGTGCCAGCAGTTATCGGAGCAGTTGGACAGGGGGCTGGGAATCACCCCTCCACTTT
CDR3: CASSYRSSWTGGWESPLHF

J: TRBJ2-1
size: NA
D: NA
V: TRBV27
DNA: TGTGCCAGCAGTTTAGTGGGGGACGAGCAGTTCTTC
CDR3: CASSLVGDEQFF

J: TRBJ1-1
size: NA
D: TRBD1
V: TRBV2
DNA: TGTGCCAGCAGTGAAGGGACAGGCGGCATGAACACTGAAGCTTTCTTT
CDR3: CASSEGTGGMNTEAFF

J: TRBJ2-7
size: NA
D: NA
V: TRBV6-5
DNA: TGTGCCAGCAGTTACCCCTCCCCGAGCTCCTACGAGCAGTACTTC
CDR3: CASSYPSPSSYEQYF

J: TRBJ2-1
size: NA
D: NA
V: TRBV20-1
DNA: TGCAGTGCTAGTAGTACCGCGGGGCCCTGGCCCAATGAGCAGTTCTTC
CDR3: CSASSTAGPWPNEQFF

J: TRBJ2-1
size: few
D: TRBD1
V: TRBV10-3
DNA: TGTGCCATCGGGGGGACAGGGACCTACAATGAGCAGTTCTTC
CDR3: CAIGGTGTYNEQFF

J: TRBJ2-3
size: few
D: NA
V: TRBV29-1
DNA: TGCAGCGTTGGGGTCACCAGGAGGACAGATACGCAGTATTTT
CDR3: CSVGVTRRTDTQYF

J: TRBJ1-1
size: many
D: NA
V: TRBV9
DNA: TGTGCCAGCAGCACCGAGGGAACTGAAGCTTTCTTT
CDR3: CASSTEGTEAFF

J: TRBJ2-2
size: few
D: NA
V: TRBV11-2
DNA: TGTGCCAGCAGCTTAGATCCAGGGTCAGCTATATCCACCGGGGAGCTGTTTTTT
CDR3: CASSLDPGSAISTGELFF

J: TRBJ2-1
size: few
D: NA
V: TRBV5-5
DNA: TGTGCCAGCAGCTTGTCGGGGCCCCGTATTGATGGTGAGCAGTTCTTC
CDR3: CASSLSGPRIDGEQFF

J: TRBJ1-2
size: few
D: NA
V: TRBV15
DNA: TGTGCCACCAGCAGAGAGGGAGGAAGCTATGGCTACACCTTC
CDR3: CATSREGGSYGYTF

J: TRBJ2-7
size: once
D: NA
V: TRBV5-6
DNA: TGTGCCAGCAGCTTGGCCGGGGCCGAATTCTACGAGCAGTACTTC
CDR3: CASSLAGAEFYEQYF

J: TRBJ2-1
size: once
D: TRBD2
V: TRBV6-1
DNA: TGTGCCGCCCGGACTAGCGGGAGGGCCGCTTACAATGAGCAGTTCTTC
CDR3: CAARTSGRAAYNEQFF

J: TRBJ2-1
size: many
D: NA
V: TRBV4-1
DNA: TGCGCCAGCAGCCAAGATCGGGCAGTGGCGCTGGGCGTTGAGCAGTTCTTC
CDR3: CASSQDRAVALGVEQFF

J: TRBJ2-5
size: NA
D: TRBD2
V: TRBV4-2
DNA: TGTGCCAGCAGCCAAGACTTAACTAGCGGGGGCCCGGAGACCCAGTACTTC
CDR3: CASSQDLTSGGPETQYF

J: TRBJ2-1
size: few
D: TRBD1
V: TRBV27
DNA: TGTGCCAGCAGTTCCGGACAGGGAGAGCAGTTCTTC
CDR3: CASSSGQGEQFF

J: TRBJ2-5
size: few
D: NA
V: TRBV15
DNA: TGTGCCACCAGCAGTGGGTCGGAGAGGGAGACCCAGTACTTC
CDR3: CATSSGSERETQYF

J: TRBJ1-2
size: many
D: TRBD1
V: TRBV12-3/TRBV12-4
DNA: TGTGCCAGCAGTCCGGGACAGGGACTCGGCGGCTACACCTTC
CDR3: CASSPGQGLGGYTF

J: TRBJ1-5
size: NA
D: NA
V: TRBV5-1
DNA: TGCGCCAGCAGCCCGGAGGGGAACCAGCCCCAGCATTTT
CDR3: CASSPEGNQPQHF

J: TRBJ1-2
size: few
D: TRBD1
V: TRBV29-1
DNA: TGCAGCGTTGAAGACCTGGACAGGACCACCTTC
CDR3: CSVEDLDRTTF

J: TRBJ2-4
size: few
D: NA
V: TRBV28
DNA: TGTGCCAGCAGCCAAAGGGACATTCAGTACTTC
CDR3: CASSQRDIQYF

J: TRBJ2-7
size: many
D: TRBD2
V: TRBV10-2
DNA: TGCGCCAGCAGTGAGCTCCTAGCGGGGGGTGGCGAGCAGTACTTC
CDR3: CASSELLAGGGEQYF

J: TRBJ2-7
size: few
D: NA
V: TRBV27
DNA: TGTGCCAGCAGCTACACCGGGACTCCCTATTACGAGCAGTACTTC
CDR3: CASSYTGTPYYEQYF

J: TRBJ2-5
size: NA
D: TRBD2
V: TRBV3-1
DNA: TGTGCCAGCAGCCCGGGACTAGCGGGAGGGAGTGAGACCCAGTACTTC
CDR3: CASSPGLAGGSETQYF

J: TRBJ1-2
size: few
D: TRBD1
V: TRBV5-1
DNA: TGCGCCAGCAGCTTGATGACAGGGGACTATGGCTACACCTTC
CDR3: CASSLMTGDYGYTF

J: TRBJ2-7
size: NA
D: TRBD1
V: TRBV10-3
DNA: TGTGCCATCAGAGACAGGGCCCTCACCTACGAGCAGTACTTC
CDR3: CAIRDRALTYEQYF

J: TRBJ2-1
size: NA
D: NA
V: TRBV11-3
DNA: TGTGCCAGCAGCTTGGACAGCCTTCCTAACAATGAGCAGTTCTTC
CDR3: CASSLDSLPNNEQFF

J: TRBJ1-6
size: once
D: NA
V: TRBV19
DNA: TGTGCCAGTAGCCCGGCCCCAGTAGGTTCACCCCTCCACTTT
CDR3: CASSPAPVGSPLHF

J: TRBJ2-2
size: NA
D: TRBD2
V: TRBV28
DNA: TGTGCCAGCAGGGCTCGTATACGGCGGGAGACCGGGGAGCTGTTTTTT
CDR3: CASRARIRRETGELFF

J: TRBJ2-3
size: few
D: TRBD2
V: TRBV20-1
DNA: TGCAGTGCCCGGGGACTAGCGGGGGGGCAGACAGATACGCAGTATTTT
CDR3: CSARGLAGGQTDTQYF

J: TRBJ2-3
size: few
D: NA
V: TRBV20-1
DNA: TGCAGTGCATACCCGGTGGCAGATACGCAGTATTTT
CDR3: CSAYPVADTQYF

J: TRBJ1-2
size: NA
D: NA
V: TRBV6-5
DNA: TGTGCCAGCAGTTACTCCCGAACCGGGACATCCAATGGCTACACCTTC
CDR3: CASSYSRTGTSNGYTF

J: TRBJ1-2
size: NA
D: TRBD1
V: TRBV6-6
DNA: TGTGCCAGCAGTCGTACAGGGGGGGATGGCTACACCTTC
CDR3: CASSRTGGDGYTF

J: TRBJ2-1
size: many
D: TRBD1
V: TRBV20-1
DNA: TGCAGTGTGGGGACAGGGACGTACAATGAGCAGTTCTTC
CDR3: CSVGTGTYNEQFF

J: TRBJ2-1
size: NA
D: NA
V: TRBV4-1
DNA: TGCGCCAGCAGCCCCCGTGCGGGACAGATATACAATGAGCAGTTCTTC
CDR3: CASSPRAGQIYNEQFF

J: TRBJ2-3
size: few
D: NA
V: TRBV4-1
DNA: TGCGCCAGCAGCCAAGAAACGGCTACCTCGACAGATACGCAGTATTTT
CDR3: CASSQETATSTDTQYF

J: TRBJ1-1
size: NA
D: NA
V: TRBV30
DNA: TGTGCCTCCGATATAGGGTGGAATGAAGCTTTCTTT
CDR3: CASDIGWNEAFF